This T cell receptor beta chain was observed in a study of blood T cell repertoires in COVID-19. Across the whole study: COVID-19 samples, acute and convalescent, were from the United States, Italy and Spain. PBMCs, B-cell-depleted T cells, or T cells provided the cDNA or gDNA that made up the material.

Germline V gene data show CDR1 as SGHTA and CDR2 as FQGTGA. This CDR3 region has 16 residues. V gave up 1 base and J gave up 3 bases, with 14 bases separating them. In the source study's methods: Amplification from reference gene primers served as the basis for estimated nucleated cell counts. Using immunoSEQ multiplex PCR, the repertoire was profiled, and TCRdb retains in-frame clones only, with some absent. V and J calls and clone size come straight from that table; D and trimming were deduced from the DNA. The sample consists of around 210,000 clones, over 70% of them appearing once. This chain connects TRBV7-3 to TRBJ2-3; weak D call: TRBD2 (6 bases). The sequence derives from a woman between 70 and 85 years old with acute or convalescent COVID-19. The sequenced sample was peripheral blood. The CDR3 DNA reads TGTGCCAGCAGCTTAATGCCCGGGGAGGAGACAGATACGCAGTATTTT. As protein: CASSLMPGEETDTQYF.